This paragraph covers one T cell receptor beta chain sequence. The CDR3 is 15 residues long. The germline V gene encodes CDR1 SEHNR and CDR2 FQNEAQ (reference sequence). Deletions cut 9 bases from V and 2 bases from J, with 17 bases between. Selection for sequencing was limited to patients who had shown CD8+CD57+ cell expansion by flow cytometry. This entry belongs to a study of CD8+CD57+ T cells in acquired aplastic anemia. The use of genomic DNA as template underpinned the TCR beta VDJ and CDR3 profiling. TCRdb called the reads again in MiXCR, with one record for every CDR3 protein. The table records fewer than 300,000 distinct CDR3 sequences, around 82% of them present only once.

This TCR came from a human donor with aplastic anemia. The chain couples TRBV7-9 to TRBJ2-1; TRBD2 is a possible D gene (5 bases). Sequencing input: sorted CD4+, CD8+, or CD8+CD57+ T cells (not recorded which) from PBMCs. CDR3 sequence reads: CASSIASPPYNEQFF. In DNA form, the CDR3 reads TGTGCCAGTAGTATAGCGAGCCCACCCTACAATGAGCAGTTCTTC.